The rows below give T cell receptor beta chains drawn from one sample of a study of OX40 agonist ivuxolimab in advanced cancers. Produced via immunoSEQ multiplex PCR; TCRdb's table is partial and in-frame only. The table includes around 73,000 clones, approximately 90% detected once. Material: CD4+ or CD8+ T cells sorted from blood, obtained in a trial of the OX40 agonist ivuxolimab. The receptors originated from an adult with an advanced solid tumor such as melanoma, head and neck, liver or kidney cancer. The CDR3 runs from the conserved cysteine through the conserved F or W. D genes are given only for firm matches. A row's size may be missing; if present it is once, few, many or a size class.

d_gene: TRBD2; abundance: once; j_gene: TRBJ2-3; v_gene: TRBV5-1; CDR3aa: CASSLGGRAGTDTQYF; CDR3nt: TGCGCCAGCAGCTTGGGTGGGAGGGCCGGCACAGATACGCAGTATTTT
d_gene: NA; abundance: NA; j_gene: TRBJ2-5; v_gene: TRBV18; CDR3aa: CASSLRVAETQYF; CDR3nt: TGTGCCAGCTCACTTAGGGTGGCGGAGACCCAGTACTTC
d_gene: NA; abundance: NA; j_gene: TRBJ2-5; v_gene: TRBV2; CDR3aa: CASSTGIQETQYF; CDR3nt: TGTGCCAGCAGCACGGGCATCCAAGAGACCCAGTACTTC
d_gene: NA; abundance: NA; j_gene: TRBJ2-1; v_gene: TRBV4-2; CDR3aa: CASSQTGLVSYNEQFF; CDR3nt: TGTGCCAGCAGCCAAACAGGACTGGTCTCCTACAATGAGCAGTTCTTC
d_gene: NA; abundance: NA; j_gene: TRBJ2-2; v_gene: TRBV7-9; CDR3aa: CASSFSGGIARDTGELFF; CDR3nt: TGTGCCAGCAGCTTCTCCGGGGGCATTGCAAGAGACACCGGGGAGCTGTTTTTT
d_gene: TRBD1; abundance: NA; j_gene: TRBJ1-3; v_gene: TRBV7-6; CDR3aa: CASSPGQVGNTIYF; CDR3nt: TGTGCCAGCAGTCCGGGACAGGTTGGAAACACCATATATTTT
d_gene: NA; abundance: NA; j_gene: TRBJ2-7; v_gene: TRBV6-5; CDR3aa: CATKHGVSYEQYF; CDR3nt: TGTGCCACGAAGCACGGAGTCTCCTACGAGCAGTACTTC
d_gene: TRBD2; abundance: NA; j_gene: TRBJ2-2; v_gene: TRBV15; CDR3aa: CATSRGLAGWNTGELFF; CDR3nt: TGTGCCACCAGCAGAGGACTAGCGGGATGGAACACCGGGGAGCTGTTTTTT
d_gene: TRBD1; abundance: NA; j_gene: TRBJ1-2; v_gene: TRBV7-8; CDR3aa: CASSLAGTRGGRGYTF; CDR3nt: TGTGCCAGCAGCTTAGCTGGGACACGAGGGGGCCGGGGCTACACCTTC
d_gene: NA; abundance: NA; j_gene: TRBJ2-2; v_gene: TRBV5-1; CDR3aa: CASSLGNTGELFF; CDR3nt: TGCGCCAGCAGCTTGGGTAACACCGGGGAGCTGTTTTTT
d_gene: TRBD2; abundance: NA; j_gene: TRBJ2-7; v_gene: TRBV6-1; CDR3aa: CASWVAGLYEQYF; CDR3nt: TGTGCCAGTTGGGTAGCGGGATTATACGAGCAGTACTTC
d_gene: NA; abundance: NA; j_gene: TRBJ2-1; v_gene: TRBV2; CDR3aa: CASSEWGNEVEQFF; CDR3nt: TGTGCCAGCAGTGAATGGGGAAACGAGGTGGAGCAGTTCTTC
d_gene: TRBD1; abundance: NA; j_gene: TRBJ1-1; v_gene: TRBV2; CDR3aa: CASSVSRTGEAFF; CDR3nt: TGTGCCAGCAGTGTTTCCCGGACAGGTGAAGCTTTCTTT
d_gene: NA; abundance: NA; j_gene: TRBJ1-1; v_gene: TRBV27; CDR3aa: CASSSRRPVYPEAFF; CDR3nt: TGTGCCAGCAGTTCCCGCCGGCCCGTTTACCCTGAAGCTTTCTTT
d_gene: NA; abundance: NA; j_gene: TRBJ2-5; v_gene: TRBV9; CDR3aa: CASSVDHRQETQYF; CDR3nt: TGTGCCAGCAGCGTAGACCACAGACAAGAGACCCAGTACTTC
d_gene: NA; abundance: NA; j_gene: TRBJ1-1; v_gene: TRBV5-1; CDR3aa: CASSFGSYGTEAFF; CDR3nt: TGCGCCAGCAGCTTTGGTTCCTATGGGACTGAAGCTTTCTTT
d_gene: NA; abundance: NA; j_gene: TRBJ2-7; v_gene: TRBV20-1; CDR3aa: CSARDPPEQYF; CDR3nt: TGCAGTGCTAGAGATCCACCCGAGCAGTACTTC
d_gene: TRBD2; abundance: NA; j_gene: TRBJ2-3; v_gene: TRBV5-1; CDR3aa: CASSLISGFTDTQYF; CDR3nt: TGCGCCAGCAGCCTTATTAGCGGGTTCACAGATACGCAGTATTTT